Shown below are 7 T cell receptor beta chains from a single sample sequenced in a study of blood T cell repertoires in COVID-19. TCRdb's table, derived via immunoSEQ multiplex PCR, lists solely in-frame clones and lacks some. The table shows roughly 100,000 clones, with more than 85% occurring only once. What was sequenced was peripheral blood. These receptors all stem from a human donor in a cohort sampled during active COVID-19.

CDR3 nucleotide sequence: TGTGCCAGCAGCGCGGTAGCGGGGGCGAACACCGGGGAGCTGTTTTTT. Its protein is CASSAVAGANTGELFF. The chain combines TRBV9 with TRBJ2-2; 9 nucleotides align to TRBD2. CDR1 and CDR2 from the germline V gene are SGDLS and YYNGEE. The CDR3 totals 16 residues. Trimming at V came to 3 bases and at J to 0 bases, leaving 3 bases not matched to a gene.

V and J are TRBV6-5 and TRBJ2-7; TRBD2 aligns across 10 bases. V was pared by 5 bases and J by 3 bases, with 7 bases of the junction left unmatched. This CDR3 contains 15 residues. Germline CDR1 is MNHEY and CDR2 is SVGAGI. The DNA of the CDR3 is TGTGCCAGCAGTCCCATAGCGGGGGGTCTCTACGAGCAGTACTTC. Translating gives CASSPIAGGLYEQYF.

The V gene is TRBV6-1, the J gene TRBJ2-4, with D perhaps TRBD2 (6 bases). V was trimmed by 2 bases and J by 0 bases, leaving 11 bases between them. The CDR3 is 16 amino acids. CDR1 is MNHNS and CDR2 is SASEGT in the germline V gene. The CDR3 nucleotides read TGTGCCAGCAGTGAATTAGCGGCTTTAGCCAAAAACATTCAGTACTTC. Protein product: CASSELAALAKNIQYF.

The V call is TRBV5-1, the J call TRBJ2-5, with 7 bases lining up with TRBD1. Germline V gene sequence: CDR1 SGHRS, CDR2 YFSETQ. J lost 6 bases, V lost 1 base, and 6 bases had no gene match. CDR3 length: 14 amino acids. The CDR3 spells CASSLPGGIKTQYF. The CDR3 coding sequence is TGCGCCAGCAGCTTGCCAGGGGGTATAAAGACCCAGTACTTC.

V and J are TRBV12-2 and TRBJ1-4; TRBD1 is the table's D call, not checked against the DNA. TRBV12-2 is a documented pseudogene. This CDR3 is 19 amino acids long. Here the CDR3 DNA reads TGTGCAAGTCGCTTAACTGCGGACAGTAACGAGGACCCTAATGAAAAACTGTTTTTT. Its translation is CASRLTADSNEDPNEKLFF.

V is TRBV29-1 and J is TRBJ2-2; 9 nucleotides agree with TRBD1. The CDR3 sequence is 15 residues long. Losses at the gene ends were 3 bases for V and 5 bases for J; bases not matched to a gene: 7. Per germline, CDR1 SQVTM and CDR2 ANQGSEA. CDR3 in amino acids: CSVDGDREITGELFF. DNA of the CDR3: TGCAGCGTTGATGGGGACAGGGAAATTACCGGGGAGCTGTTTTTT.

CDR3 in DNA: TGTGCCACCAGTGATAGCTCGACAGGACGCAATCAGCCCCAGCATTTT. It specifies CATSDSSTGRNQPQHF. This chain connects TRBV24-1 to TRBJ1-5; D might be TRBD1 (6 bases). V was clipped by 3 bases and J by 2 bases, with 13 bases between them. Germline-derived CDR1 and CDR2 are KGHDR and SFDVKD. This CDR3 contains 16 residues.